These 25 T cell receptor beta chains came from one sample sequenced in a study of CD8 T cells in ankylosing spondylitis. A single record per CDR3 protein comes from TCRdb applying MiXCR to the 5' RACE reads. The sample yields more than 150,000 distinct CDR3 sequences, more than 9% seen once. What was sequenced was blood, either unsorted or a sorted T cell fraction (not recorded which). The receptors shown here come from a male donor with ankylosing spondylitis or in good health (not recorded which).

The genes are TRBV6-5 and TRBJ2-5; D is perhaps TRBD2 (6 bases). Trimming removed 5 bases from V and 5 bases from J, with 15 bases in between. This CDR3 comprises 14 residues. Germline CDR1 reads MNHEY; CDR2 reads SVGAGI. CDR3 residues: CASSISGDRETQYF. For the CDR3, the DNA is TGTGCCAGCAGTATCTCGGGGGATCGCGAGACCCAGTACTTC.

The CDR3 sequence is CASSPDPGIYEQYF. CDR3 bases: TGTGCCAGCAGCCCGGACCCAGGGATCTACGAGCAGTACTTC. The chain recombines TRBV7-2 with TRBJ2-7, with a weak D call TRBD1 (5 bases). The length of the CDR3 is 14 residues. Germline loops: CDR1 SGHTA, CDR2 FQGNSA. V shed 5 bases and J shed 3 bases, with 14 bases lying between them.

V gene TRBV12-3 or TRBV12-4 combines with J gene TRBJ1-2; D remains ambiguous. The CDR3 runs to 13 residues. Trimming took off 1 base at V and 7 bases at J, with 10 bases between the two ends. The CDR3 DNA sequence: TGTGCCAGCAGTTTAGTGGGTAGGTCTGGCTACACCTTC. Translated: CASSLVGRSGYTF.

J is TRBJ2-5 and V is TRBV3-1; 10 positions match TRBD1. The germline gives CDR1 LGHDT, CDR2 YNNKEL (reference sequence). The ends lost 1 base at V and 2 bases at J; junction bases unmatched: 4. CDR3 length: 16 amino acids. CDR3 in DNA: TGTGCCAGCAGCCAAGGGGACAGGGGACTTCAAGAGACCCAGTACTTC. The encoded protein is CASSQGDRGLQETQYF.

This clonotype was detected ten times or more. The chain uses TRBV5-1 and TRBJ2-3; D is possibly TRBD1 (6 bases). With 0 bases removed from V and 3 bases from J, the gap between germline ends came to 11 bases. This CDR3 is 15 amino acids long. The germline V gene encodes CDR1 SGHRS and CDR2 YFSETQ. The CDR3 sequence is CASSLETQGTDTQYF. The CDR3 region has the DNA TGCGCCAGCAGCTTGGAAACCCAGGGGACAGATACGCAGTATTTT.

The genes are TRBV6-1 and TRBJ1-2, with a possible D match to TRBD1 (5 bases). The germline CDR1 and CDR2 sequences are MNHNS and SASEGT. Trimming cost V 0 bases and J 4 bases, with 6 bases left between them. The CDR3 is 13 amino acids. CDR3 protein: CASSEADTYGYTF. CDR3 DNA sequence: TGTGCCAGCAGTGAAGCGGACACCTATGGCTACACCTTC.

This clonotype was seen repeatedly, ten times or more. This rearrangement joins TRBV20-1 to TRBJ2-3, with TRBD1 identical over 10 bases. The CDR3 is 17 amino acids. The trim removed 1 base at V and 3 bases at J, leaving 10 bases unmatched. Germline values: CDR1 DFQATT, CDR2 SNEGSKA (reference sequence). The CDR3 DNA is TGCAGTGCTAGAGGCGCTCGGACAGGGGGTAGGACAGATACGCAGTATTTT. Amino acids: CSARGARTGGRTDTQYF.

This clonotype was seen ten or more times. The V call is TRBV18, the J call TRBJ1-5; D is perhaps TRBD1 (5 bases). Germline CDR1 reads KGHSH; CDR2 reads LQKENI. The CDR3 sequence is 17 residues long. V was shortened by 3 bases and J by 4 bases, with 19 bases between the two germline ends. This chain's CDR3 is CASSPRGTGGGNQPQHF. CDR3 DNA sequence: TGTGCCAGCTCACCTCGTGGGACCGGGGGTGGGAATCAGCCCCAGCATTTT.

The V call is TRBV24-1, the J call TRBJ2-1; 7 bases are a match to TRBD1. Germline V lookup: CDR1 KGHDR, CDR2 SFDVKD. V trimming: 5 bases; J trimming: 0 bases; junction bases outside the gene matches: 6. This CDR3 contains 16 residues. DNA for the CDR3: TGTGCCACCAGTGGAACAGGGGAAAGCTCCTACAATGAGCAGTTCTTC. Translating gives CATSGTGESSYNEQFF.

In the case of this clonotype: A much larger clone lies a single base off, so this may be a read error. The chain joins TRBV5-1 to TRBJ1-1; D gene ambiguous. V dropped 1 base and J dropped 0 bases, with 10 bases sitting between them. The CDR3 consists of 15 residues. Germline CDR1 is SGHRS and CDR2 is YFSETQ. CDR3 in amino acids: CASSLFEAMNTEAFF. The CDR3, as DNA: TGCGCCAGCAGCTTGTTCGAGGCCATGAACACTGAAGCTTTCTTT.

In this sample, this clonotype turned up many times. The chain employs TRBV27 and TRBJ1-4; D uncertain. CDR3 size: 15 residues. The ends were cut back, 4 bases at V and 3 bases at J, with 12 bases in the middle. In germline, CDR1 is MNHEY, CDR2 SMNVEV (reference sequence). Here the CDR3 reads CASSSREAANEKLFF. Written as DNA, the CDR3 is TGTGCCAGCAGTTCCCGCGAAGCAGCTAATGAAAAACTGTTTTTT.

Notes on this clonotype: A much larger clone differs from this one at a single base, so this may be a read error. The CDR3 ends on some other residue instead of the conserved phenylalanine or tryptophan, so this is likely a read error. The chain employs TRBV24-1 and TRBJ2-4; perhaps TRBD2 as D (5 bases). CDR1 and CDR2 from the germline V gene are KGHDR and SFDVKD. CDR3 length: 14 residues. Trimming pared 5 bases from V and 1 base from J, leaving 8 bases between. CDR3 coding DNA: TGTGCCACCAGTGTCGGCGGGGCCAAAAACATTCAGTACTCC. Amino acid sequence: CATSVGGAKNIQYS.

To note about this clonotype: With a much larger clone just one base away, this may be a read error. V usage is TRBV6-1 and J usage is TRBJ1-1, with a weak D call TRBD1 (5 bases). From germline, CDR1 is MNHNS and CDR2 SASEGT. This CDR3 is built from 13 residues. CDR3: CVSSALGDTEAFF. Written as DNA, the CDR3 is TGTGTCAGCAGTGCCCTGGGGGACACTGAAGCTTTCTTT.

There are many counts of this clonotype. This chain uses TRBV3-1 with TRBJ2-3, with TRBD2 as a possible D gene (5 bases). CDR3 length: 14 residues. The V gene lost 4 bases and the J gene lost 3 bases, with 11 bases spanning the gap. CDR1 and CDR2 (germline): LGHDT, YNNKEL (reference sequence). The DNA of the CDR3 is TGTGCCAGCAGCCGAATCCGGGGAACAGATACGCAGTATTTT. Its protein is CASSRIRGTDTQYF.

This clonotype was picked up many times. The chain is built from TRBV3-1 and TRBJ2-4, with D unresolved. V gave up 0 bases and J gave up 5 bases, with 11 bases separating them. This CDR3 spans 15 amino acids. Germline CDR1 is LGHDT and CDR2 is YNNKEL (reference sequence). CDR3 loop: CASSQDHPRENIQYF. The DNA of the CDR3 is TGTGCCAGCAGCCAAGATCATCCTAGAGAAAACATTCAGTACTTC.

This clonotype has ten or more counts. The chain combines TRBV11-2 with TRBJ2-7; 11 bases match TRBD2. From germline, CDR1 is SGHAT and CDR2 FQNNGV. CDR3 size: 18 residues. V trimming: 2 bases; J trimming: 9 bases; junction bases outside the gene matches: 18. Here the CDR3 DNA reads TGTGCCAGCAGCTTAATGGCTAGCGGGGGGCCGGGAGGGCACCTGCAGTACTTC. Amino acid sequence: CASSLMASGGPGGHLQYF.

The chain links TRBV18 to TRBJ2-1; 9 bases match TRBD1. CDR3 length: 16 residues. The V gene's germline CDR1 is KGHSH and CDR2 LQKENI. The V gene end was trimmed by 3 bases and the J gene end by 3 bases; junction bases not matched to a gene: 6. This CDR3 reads CASSPLGQGHYNEQFF. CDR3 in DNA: TGTGCCAGCTCACCTTTGGGACAGGGCCACTACAATGAGCAGTTCTTC.

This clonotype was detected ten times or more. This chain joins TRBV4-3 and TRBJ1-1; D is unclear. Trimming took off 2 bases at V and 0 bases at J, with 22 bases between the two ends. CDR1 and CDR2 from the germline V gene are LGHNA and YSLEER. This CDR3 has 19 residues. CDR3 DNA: TGCGCCAGCAGCCAAAGCGCGGCACAAATACGGAACATGAACACTGAAGCTTTCTTT. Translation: CASSQSAAQIRNMNTEAFF.

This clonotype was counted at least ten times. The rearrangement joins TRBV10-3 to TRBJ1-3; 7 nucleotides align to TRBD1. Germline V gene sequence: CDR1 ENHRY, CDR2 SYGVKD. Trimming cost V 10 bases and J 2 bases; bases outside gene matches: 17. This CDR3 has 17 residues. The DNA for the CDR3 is TGTGCCACAGTACCCGCCGGAGGGGGCCCTGCTGGAAACACCATATATTTT. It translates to CATVPAGGGPAGNTIYF.

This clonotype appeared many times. CDR3 sequence: CASSVSTGRTYEQYF. CDR3 DNA: TGTGCCAGCAGCGTTTCGACAGGGAGGACCTACGAGCAGTACTTC. The rearrangement uses TRBV6-1 and TRBJ2-7, with a weak D call TRBD1 (7 bases). The CDR3 totals 15 residues. Between the trimmed V and J ends, which lost 6 bases and 2 bases, there was a span of 17 bases. The germline gives CDR1 MNHNS, CDR2 SASEGT.

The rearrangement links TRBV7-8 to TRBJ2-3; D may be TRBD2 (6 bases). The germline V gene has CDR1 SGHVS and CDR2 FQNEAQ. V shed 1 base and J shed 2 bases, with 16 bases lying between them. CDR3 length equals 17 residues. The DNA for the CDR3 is TGTGCCAGCAGCTTAGGAGACGGGGGAAGGGCCACAGATACGCAGTATTTT. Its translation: CASSLGDGGRATDTQYF.

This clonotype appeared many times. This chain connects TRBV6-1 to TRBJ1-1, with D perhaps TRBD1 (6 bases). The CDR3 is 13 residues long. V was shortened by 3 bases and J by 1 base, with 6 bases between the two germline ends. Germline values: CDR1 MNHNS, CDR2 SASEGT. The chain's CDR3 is CASSEDRNTEAFF. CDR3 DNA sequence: TGTGCCAGCAGTGAGGACAGGAACACTGAAGCTTTCTTT.

For the CDR3, the DNA is TGCAGTGCTAGACCCCCCCGAGGTCGTTACGAGCAGTACTTC. Translation: CSARPPRGRYEQYF. The rearrangement links TRBV20-1 to TRBJ2-7, with no clear D. The CDR3 is 14 amino acids. Trimming left V 2 bases short and J 4 bases short, with 15 bases between. CDR1 is DFQATT, CDR2 SNEGSKA, per germline (reference sequence).

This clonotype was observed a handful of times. DNA for the CDR3: TGCAGCGTTGGGTGGGGGCAGTCCTACGAGCAGTACTTC. It codes for CSVGWGQSYEQYF. The J gene is TRBJ2-7, the V gene TRBV29-1; perhaps TRBD1 as D (6 bases). Germline V gene sequence: CDR1 SQVTM, CDR2 ANQGSEA. Trimming removed 4 bases from V and 1 base from J, with 11 bases in between. This CDR3 is built from 13 residues.

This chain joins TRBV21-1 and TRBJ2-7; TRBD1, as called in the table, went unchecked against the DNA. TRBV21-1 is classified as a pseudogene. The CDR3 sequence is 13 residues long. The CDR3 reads CASSKGGYKEQYF. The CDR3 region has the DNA TGTGCCAGCAGCAAAGGGGGGTACAAGGAGCAGTACTTC.